This T cell receptor beta chain originates from a study of blood T cell repertoires in COVID-19. Whole-study context: T cells, B-cell-depleted T cells, or PBMCs provided the cDNA or gDNA that served as material.

The CDR3 length is 14 residues. The germline CDR1 and CDR2 sequences are SGDLS and YYNGEE. V was pared by 6 bases and J by 5 bases, with 4 bases of the junction left unmatched. Only in-frame clones appear in the TCRdb table, and some are missing; sequencing was by immunoSEQ multiplex PCR. The sample contains approximately 80,000 clones, over 70% of which appear only once. The receptor comes from a man in his fifties or sixties with active or convalescent COVID-19. Input material: peripheral blood. The chain combines TRBV9 with TRBJ2-3, with 12 bases identical to TRBD2. DNA for the CDR3: TGTGCCAGCACACCTAGCGGGGGGGGAGATACGCAGTATTTT. It yields the protein CASTPSGGGDTQYF.